This passage covers 17 T cell receptor beta chains from one sample sequenced in a study of T cell changes during pregnancy in multiple sclerosis. The data were produced by immunoSEQ multiplex PCR, yet TCRdb's version contains in-frame clones alone and is incomplete. The repertoire holds roughly 45,000 clones, about 90% seen once, with approximately 1.4% in the top ten. The input for sequencing was peripheral blood, taken in the first trimester of pregnancy. The receptors come from a female donor in good health, enrolled as a control in a pregnancy study.

The V gene is TRBV7-2, the J gene TRBJ1-1; D perhaps matches TRBD1 (5 bases). CDR3 length equals 14 residues. V was trimmed by 7 bases and J by 1 base, leaving 13 bases between them. The germline V gene encodes CDR1 SGHTA and CDR2 FQGNSA. The CDR3 is CASTTWGGNTEAFF. The CDR3, as DNA: TGTGCCAGCACCACCTGGGGGGGGAACACTGAAGCTTTCTTT.

This rearrangement joins TRBV2 to TRBJ1-2; 8 nucleotides match TRBD1. In germline, CDR1 is SNHLY, CDR2 FYNNEI. The CDR3 covers 14 residues. V shed 5 bases and J 0 bases; nucleotides not matched to a gene: 2. The CDR3 coding sequence is TGTGCCAGCAGTTTACAGGGGGCTAACTATGGCTACACCTTC. Residues: CASSLQGANYGYTF.

The chain employs TRBV21-1 and TRBJ2-2; the table's D call, TRBD1, has no DNA check behind it. TRBV21-1 is flagged as a pseudogene. CDR3 length equals 14 residues. CDR3 sequence: CASSTHREPGELFF. CDR3 bases: TGTGCCAGCAGCACCCACAGGGAGCCCGGGGAGCTGTTTTTT.

The chain carries TRBV19 and TRBJ2-7; 10 bases fit TRBD2. Germline V CDR1 and CDR2: LNHDA, SQIVND (reference sequence). CDR3 size: 15 residues. With V trimmed by 5 bases and J by 3 bases, 7 bases remained unmatched. CDR3 nucleotide sequence: TGTGCCAGTAGTCGTCTAGCGGGAGAGATCTACGAGCAGTACTTC. Translation gives CASSRLAGEIYEQYF.

This clone was counted between two and nine times. The chain recombines TRBV11-2 with TRBJ2-1; TRBD2 aligns across 13 bases. CDR1 is SGHAT, CDR2 FQNNGV, per germline. V lost 5 bases and J lost 8; bases outside the gene matches: 6. The CDR3 spans 15 residues. The CDR3 here is CASSPLAGGPYEQFF. The CDR3 coding sequence is TGTGCCAGCAGCCCACTAGCGGGAGGGCCGTATGAGCAGTTCTTC.

The chain couples TRBV13 to TRBJ2-1; D might be TRBD2 (5 bases). The CDR3 is made up of 14 amino acids. Between the trimmed V and J ends, which lost 5 bases and 6 bases, there was a span of 14 bases. Germline V lookup: CDR1 PRHDT, CDR2 FYEKMQ (reference sequence). CDR3 DNA: TGTGCCAGCAGCCCTCGGGCTAGCAGCAATGAGCAGTTCTTC. Protein sequence: CASSPRASSNEQFF.

This clone was counted between two and nine times. This chain joins TRBV7-3 and TRBJ2-1; 9 positions match TRBD2. The J segment lost 4 bases and the V segment lost 5 bases, leaving 6 bases of the junction unmatched. CDR3 size: 15 residues. Germline CDR1 is SGHTA and CDR2 is FQGTGA. The chain's CDR3 is CASSPTSGSYNEQFF. The CDR3 DNA follows: TGTGCCAGCAGCCCAACTAGCGGGTCATACAATGAGCAGTTCTTC.

This sequence joins TRBV6-1 and TRBJ1-5; TRBD1 matches 9 bases. V was clipped by 0 bases and J by 4 bases; unmatched bases: 4. The length of the CDR3 is 16 residues. Germline values: CDR1 MNHNS, CDR2 SASEGT. The CDR3 loop is CASSEAWDRENQPQHF. In DNA form, the CDR3 reads TGTGCCAGCAGTGAAGCTTGGGACAGGGAAAATCAGCCCCAGCATTTT.

This chain connects TRBV10-2 to TRBJ1-1; the D is unclear. The germline V and J ends were trimmed by 7 bases and 8 bases, with 11 bases remaining between them. Germline CDR1 and CDR2: WSHSY and SAAADI. CDR3 length equals 11 residues. This CDR3 reads CASTSAGEAFF. The CDR3 region has the DNA TGCGCCAGCACTTCGGCGGGGGAAGCTTTCTTT.

The chain links TRBV6-5 to TRBJ1-5; no clear D. Germline assignment: CDR1 MNHEY and CDR2 SVGAGI. The V and J ends lost 6 bases and 3 bases respectively, with 15 bases between them. CDR3 length: 15 amino acids. CDR3 coding DNA: TGTGCCAGCAGCTACACAGCATTCGACAATCAGCCCCAGCATTTT. Protein: CASSYTAFDNQPQHF.

V and J are TRBV7-6 and TRBJ2-5; D is perhaps TRBD2 (6 bases). With 1 base removed from V and 1 base from J, the gap between germline ends came to 13 bases. The CDR3 runs 16 residues. Germline CDR1 SGHVS, CDR2 FNYEAQ. This CDR3 is CASSLVVASAQETQYF. For the CDR3, the DNA is TGTGCCAGCAGCTTAGTTGTGGCTAGCGCCCAAGAGACCCAGTACTTC.

The chain joins TRBV18 to TRBJ2-5; a possible D gene is TRBD1 (5 bases). Trimming took off 2 bases at V and 4 bases at J, with 14 bases between the two ends. CDR1 KGHSH and CDR2 LQKENI come from the germline V gene. The CDR3 consists of 15 residues. CDR3 sequence reads: CASSPGAGVGETQYF. The CDR3 DNA is TGTGCCAGCTCACCAGGGGCAGGAGTGGGAGAGACCCAGTACTTC.

The chain couples TRBV7-3 to TRBJ1-1; 7 positions agree with TRBD1. The germline CDR1 and CDR2 sequences are SGHTA and FQGTGA. This CDR3 comprises 13 residues. Losses at the gene ends were 5 bases for V and 5 bases for J; bases not matched to a gene: 5. The CDR3 coding sequence is TGTGCCAGCAGCCCGACAGGGCGGACTGAAGCTTTCTTT. It translates to CASSPTGRTEAFF.

This chain connects TRBV19 to TRBJ1-1, with D maybe TRBD1 (5 bases). Trimming shortened V by 5 bases and J by 0 bases, and 19 bases separated the two germline ends. The CDR3 length is 17 residues. The germline gives CDR1 LNHDA, CDR2 SQIVND (reference sequence). The CDR3 nucleotides are TGTGCCAGTAGTGCCTCAGGGTCGGGTGGAATGAACACTGAAGCTTTCTTT. Amino acid sequence: CASSASGSGGMNTEAFF. Full variable domain (rest looked up from reference TRBV19 and TRBJ1-1): DGGITQSPKYLFRKEGQNVTLSCEQNLNHDAMYWYRQDPGQGLRLIYYSQIVNDFQKGDIAEGYSVSREKKESFPLTVTSAQKNPTAFYLCASSASGSGGMNTEAFFGQGTRLTVV.

The chain uses TRBV11-2 and TRBJ2-1; D remains unclear. Deletions cut 3 bases from V and 0 bases from J, with 6 bases between. Per germline, CDR1 SGHAT and CDR2 FQNNGV. The CDR3 has 14 residues. CDR3 bases: TGTGCCAGCAGCTTTGGCAGCTCCTACAATGAGCAGTTCTTC. It encodes CASSFGSSYNEQFF.

This clone appeared a single time. The chain employs TRBV11-2 and TRBJ1-2; 7 positions match TRBD1. Germline lookup yields CDR1 SGHAT and CDR2 FQNNGV. Losses at the gene ends were 1 base for V and 1 base for J; bases not matched to a gene: 12. This CDR3 spans 18 amino acids. CDR3 in amino acids: CASSLGNPRQGNNYGYTF. The CDR3 DNA reads as TGTGCCAGCAGCTTAGGGAATCCGAGACAGGGAAATAACTATGGCTACACCTTC.

The chain links TRBV18 to TRBJ1-3, with 7 bases fitting TRBD1. With 3 bases clipped from V and 4 bases from J, the junction kept 6 bases outside the gene matches. The CDR3 has 15 residues. CDR1 and CDR2 from the germline V gene are KGHSH and LQKENI. CDR3 coding DNA: TGTGCCAGCTCACCCTCTACAGGGGACGGAAACACCATATATTTT. Translated: CASSPSTGDGNTIYF.